The 15 T cell receptor beta chains in this list originate from one sample, sequenced in a study. TCRdb re-called the RT-PCR reads through MiXCR, storing one row per CDR3 protein. Among about 700,000 distinct CDR3 sequences listed, 13% to 15% were seen once. Sequencing was carried out using memory CD4+ T cells from blood. These receptors all stem from a female donor in good health, serving as a healthy control.

This clonotype was counted a few times. This chain joins TRBV29-1 and TRBJ2-3; D possibly matches TRBD1 or TRBD2 (5 bases each). CDR3 length: 14 amino acids. Trimming took 7 bases from V and 5 from J, leaving 19 bases between them. CDR1 and CDR2 from the germline V gene are SQVTM and ANQGSEA. The CDR3 loop is CSGRDATRGDTQYF. The CDR3, as DNA: TGCAGCGGCCGGGACGCAACCCGGGGAGATACGCAGTATTTT.

This rearrangement joins TRBV4-3 to TRBJ1-1; D gene ambiguous. The V gene's germline CDR1 is LGHNA and CDR2 YSLEER. The CDR3 length is 15 residues. V lost 1 base to trimming and J lost 4 bases, with 13 bases between them. The CDR3: CASSQGFQSITEAFF. The CDR3 region has the DNA TGCGCCAGCAGCCAAGGTTTTCAATCCATCACTGAAGCTTTCTTT.

This clonotype came up many times. The V call is TRBV6-2 or TRBV6-3, the J call TRBJ2-5, with 8 bases matching TRBD1. The V and J ends lost 6 bases and 4 bases, in that order; junction bases with no gene match: 1. CDR1 is MNHEY, CDR2 SVGEGT, per germline. The CDR3 runs 12 residues. The CDR3 loop reads CASRTGGETQYF. CDR3 DNA: TGTGCCAGCAGAACAGGGGGAGAGACCCAGTACTTC.

There are many counts of this clonotype. The genes are TRBV7-2 and TRBJ2-7; D tentatively reads TRBD1 or TRBD2 (5 bases each). Germline V gives CDR1 SGHTA, CDR2 FQGNSA. V was trimmed by 4 bases and J by 5 bases, leaving 18 bases between them. This CDR3 contains 15 residues. The DNA for the CDR3 is TGTGCCAGCAGCTCTCACCGGGATATGGGGCACGAGCAGTACTTC. Protein: CASSSHRDMGHEQYF.

This chain joins TRBV6-5 and TRBJ2-3; 11 nucleotides line up with TRBD2. This CDR3 has 16 amino acids. The trim removed 4 bases at V and 4 bases at J, leaving 7 bases unmatched. The germline CDR1 and CDR2 sequences are MNHEY and SVGAGI. This CDR3 reads CASSWSTSGKADTQYF. DNA for the CDR3: TGTGCCAGCAGTTGGTCGACTAGCGGGAAGGCAGATACGCAGTATTTT.

The chain uses TRBV2 and TRBJ1-1, with D maybe TRBD1 (6 bases). V was trimmed by 5 bases and J by 5 bases, leaving 18 bases between them. The germline CDR1 and CDR2 sequences are SNHLY and FYNNEI. The CDR3 spans 15 residues. This CDR3 reads CASSPLSRGGTEAFF. As DNA, the CDR3 is TGTGCCAGCAGTCCCCTATCCAGGGGTGGGACTGAAGCTTTCTTT.

The V and J genes are TRBV7-2 and TRBJ2-3; 8 positions match TRBD1. Trimming at V came to 0 bases and at J to 1 base, leaving 3 bases not matched to a gene. This CDR3 spans 16 amino acids. Germline V CDR1 and CDR2: SGHTA, FQGNSA. CDR3 amino acids: CASSLAPRGRTDTQYF. DNA for the CDR3: TGTGCCAGCAGCTTAGCCCCCAGGGGGCGCACAGATACGCAGTATTTT. The variable domain in full, with the rest retrieved from reference TRBV7-2 and TRBJ2-3, is GAGVSQSPSNKVTEKGKDVELRCDPISGHTALYWYRQSLGQGLEFLIYFQGNSAPDKSGLPSDRFSAERTGGSVSTLTIQRTQQEDSAVYLCASSLAPRGRTDTQYFGPGTRLTVL.

The chain has TRBV5-6 and TRBJ2-1, with TRBD1 matching 8 bases. Germline V gives CDR1 SGHDT, CDR2 YYEEEE. This CDR3 comprises 15 residues. After removal of 3 bases from V and 9 bases from J, the junction contained 11 bases not matched to a gene. The CDR3 DNA follows: TGTGCCAGCAGCTCGGACAGGGTCCCTTCTCGTGAGCAGTTCTTC. Translating it yields CASSSDRVPSREQFF.

CDR3: CASSYQGQGAGELFF. Here the CDR3 DNA reads TGTGCCAGCAGTTACCAGGGACAGGGGGCCGGGGAGCTGTTTTTT. The chain couples TRBV6-5 to TRBJ2-2; 11 bases fit TRBD1. J gave up 6 bases and V 2 bases, and 2 bases lay outside the gene matches. Germline-derived CDR1 and CDR2 are MNHEY and SVGAGI. The CDR3 is 15 residues long.

CDR3 nucleotides: TGTGCCAGCAGTTACGGTTCGGGGCGGGAGGGCCCGAACGGGGAGCTGTTTTTT. Translated: CASSYGSGREGPNGELFF. J is TRBJ2-2 and V is TRBV6-7; 9 nucleotides line up with TRBD2. TRBV6-7 qualifies as an ORF whose function is uncertain. The junction had 14 bases not matched to a gene; V was cut back by 2 bases and J by 7 bases. The CDR3 is 18 residues long.

In its sample, this clonotype was seen a few times. The V gene is TRBV7-2, the J gene TRBJ1-2; D is ambiguous. Germline CDR1 is SGHTA and CDR2 is FQGNSA. The CDR3 spans 14 residues. The V end lost 1 base, the J end lost 7 bases, and 13 bases lay between the germline ends. For the CDR3, the DNA is TGTGCCAGCAGCTTAGATTCGGTGGGCTCTGGCTACACCTTC. Translating gives CASSLDSVGSGYTF.

This clonotype was observed many times. The chain has TRBV20-1 and TRBJ2-5, with 9 bases matching TRBD2. The CDR3 totals 16 residues. The germline CDR1 and CDR2 sequences are DFQATT and SNEGSKA (reference sequence). V shed 6 bases and J 1 base; nucleotides not matched to a gene: 12. The CDR3 DNA sequence: TGCAGTGCCCAAGGCGCGCTAGCGGGGTTCCAAGAGACCCAGTACTTC. Translated: CSAQGALAGFQETQYF.

A few counts support this clonotype. The V call is TRBV4-3, the J call TRBJ1-3, with 10 nucleotides matching TRBD1. CDR3 length: 17 amino acids. Trimming removed 3 bases from V and 0 bases from J; junction bases left unmatched: 5. Looked up from germline, CDR1 is LGHNA and CDR2 is YSLEER. For the CDR3, the DNA is TGCGCCAGCAGCCAGACAGGGGGCTACGTCTCTGGAAACACCATATATTTT. Amino acids: CASSQTGGYVSGNTIYF.

A few counts support this clonotype. The chain employs TRBV5-6 and TRBJ2-2, with D possibly being TRBD2 (5 bases). The V gene lost 0 bases and the J gene lost 6 bases, with 18 bases spanning the gap. This CDR3 is built from 17 residues. Germline V gene lookup returns CDR1 SGHDT and CDR2 YYEEEE. The CDR3 DNA sequence: TGTGCCAGCAGCTTGGCCCAACGGCGGGCAAGGGCCGGGGAGCTGTTTTTT. Translated, it gives CASSLAQRRARAGELFF.

V is TRBV5-1 and J is TRBJ2-1, with 9 bases matching TRBD2. This CDR3 has 16 residues. CDR1 and CDR2 from the germline V gene are SGHRS and YFSETQ. V dropped 5 bases and J dropped 2; count of bases not matched to a gene: 8. The DNA for the CDR3 is TGCGCCAGCAGAGAGAGCAGCGGGGGGACCTACAATGAGCAGTTCTTC. It translates to CASRESSGGTYNEQFF. Looking up the rest from reference TRBV5-1 and TRBJ2-1 gives the full variable domain: KAGVTQTPRYLIKTRGQQVTLSCSPISGHRSVSWYQQTPGQGLQFLFEYFSETQRNKGNFPGRFSGRQFSNSRSEMNVSTLELGDSALYLCASRESSGGTYNEQFFGPGTRLTVL.